Shown below are 29 T cell receptor beta chains from a single sample sequenced in a study of cytomegalovirus exposure and HLA in healthy donors. The PCR used 60 Vbeta and 13 Jbeta primers. Method: immunoSEQ multiplex PCR; TCRdb's copy keeps in-frame clones and lacks some. Of roughly 150,000 clones in the sample, about 80% were seen once. The sequenced sample was PBMCs. The receptors here all came from a man between 50 and 59 years old in good health and CMV-seropositive.

The sample holds a few counts of this clone. The chain couples TRBV4-1 to TRBJ2-7; 11 nucleotides align to TRBD2. The CDR3 length is 14 residues. V was pared by 4 bases and J by 4 bases, with 3 bases of the junction left unmatched. Germline assignment: CDR1 MGHRA and CDR2 YSYEKL. The CDR3 sequence: CASSPLAGGYEQYF. CDR3 nucleotides: TGCGCCAGCAGCCCCCTAGCGGGGGGATACGAGCAGTACTTC.

The chain links TRBV5-8 to TRBJ1-2; D perhaps matches TRBD1 (6 bases). Germline V gene data show CDR1 as SGHTS and CDR2 as YDEGEE. This CDR3 comprises 13 residues. V lost 2 bases to trimming and J lost 4 bases, with 9 bases between them. Here the CDR3 reads CASSLQGTYGYTF. The CDR3 DNA reads TGTGCCAGCAGCTTACAGGGAACCTATGGCTACACCTTC. The variable domain in full, with the rest retrieved from reference TRBV5-8 and TRBJ1-2, is EAGVTQSPTHLIKTRGQQATLRCSPISGHTSVYWYQQALGLGLQFLLWYDEGEERNRGNFPPRFSGRQFPNYSSELNVNALELEDSALYLCASSLQGTYGYTFGSGTRLTVV.

The chain couples TRBV7-8 to TRBJ2-7, with 9 positions matching TRBD2. V was pared by 5 bases and J by 2 bases, with 10 bases of the junction left unmatched. Germline CDR1 is SGHVS and CDR2 is FQNEAQ. CDR3 length: 16 residues. The CDR3 DNA follows: TGTGCCAGCAGCCAGTCGAGCGGGGGGATTCCCTACGAGCAGTACTTC. Translating it yields CASSQSSGGIPYEQYF.

The J gene is TRBJ1-2, the V gene TRBV18; TRBD1 matches 10 bases. This CDR3 has 17 residues. V lost 0 bases to trimming and J lost 4 bases; unmatched junction nucleotides: 8. The germline gives CDR1 KGHSH, CDR2 LQKENI. The CDR3 reads CASSPPSRTGGGYGYTF. The DNA of the CDR3 is TGTGCCAGCTCACCACCGTCTCGGACAGGGGGGGGCTATGGCTACACCTTC. The variable domain in full, completed from reference TRBV18 and TRBJ1-2, reads NAGVMQNPRHLVRRRGQEARLRCSPMKGHSHVYWYRQLPEEGLKFMVYLQKENIIDESGMPKERFSAEFPKEGPSILRIQQVVRGDSAAYFCASSPPSRTGGGYGYTFGSGTRLTVV.

This sequence joins TRBV28 and TRBJ2-7; a possible D gene is TRBD1 (5 bases). Germline CDR1 reads MDHEN; CDR2 reads SYDVKM. The CDR3 loop spans 15 amino acids. V dropped 4 bases and J dropped 2 bases, with 15 bases sitting between them. The CDR3 loop is CASSSIGRTTYEQYF. The DNA for the CDR3 is TGTGCCAGCAGTTCAATCGGACGGACAACCTACGAGCAGTACTTC.

The chain is built from TRBV11-2 and TRBJ2-7; D not resolved. V was trimmed by 3 bases and J by 1 base, leaving 10 bases between them. Germline assignment: CDR1 SGHAT and CDR2 FQNNGV. The CDR3 runs to 14 residues. CDR3 DNA: TGTGCCAGCAGCTTTAAGCCCATATCCTACGAGCAGTACTTC. Residues: CASSFKPISYEQYF. The complete variable domain, with remaining parts taken from reference TRBV11-2 and TRBJ2-7, reads EAGVAQSPRYKIIEKRQSVAFWCNPISGHATLYWYQQILGQGPKLLIQFQNNGVVDDSQLPKDRFSAERLKGVDSTLKIQPAKLEDSAVYLCASSFKPISYEQYFGPGTRLTVT.

The chain employs TRBV29-1 and TRBJ1-2, with D hard to call. The CDR3 is 16 amino acids. Per germline, CDR1 SQVTM and CDR2 ANQGSEA. Trimming removed 5 bases at V and 6 bases at J, with 25 bases between. In nucleotides, the CDR3 is TGCAGCGTTATCTCCCTAGGCGTGCGGGAAGAGGATGGCTACACCTTC. It is translated as CSVISLGVREEDGYTF.

The sample holds a few counts of this clone. This chain links TRBV9 with TRBJ2-7; D perhaps matches TRBD1 (6 bases). CDR1 and CDR2 (germline): SGDLS, YYNGEE. There are 15 residues in the CDR3. Trimming cost V 3 bases and J 6 bases, with 19 bases left between them. The CDR3 coding sequence is TGTGCCAGCAGCGGAGTATCCTCAGGGGACGGCGAGCAGTACTTC. It yields the protein CASSGVSSGDGEQYF.

The chain links TRBV5-4 to TRBJ2-3, with D possibly matching TRBD1 (5 bases). With 4 bases removed from V and 5 bases from J, the gap between germline ends came to 17 bases. This CDR3 is 15 amino acids long. CDR1 is SGHNT and CDR2 is YYREEE in the germline V gene (reference sequence). The CDR3 nucleotides read TGTGCCAGCAGCGGCAAAGGGGCTCGAGGAGATACGCAGTATTTT. Translated, it gives CASSGKGARGDTQYF.

The gene calls are TRBV5-1 and TRBJ1-1; TRBD1 matches at 8 bases. Trimming cost V 4 bases and J 0 bases; bases outside gene matches: 8. Germline V CDR1 and CDR2: SGHRS, YFSETQ. The length of the CDR3 is 16 residues. CDR3: CASSPGQANMNTEAFF. In DNA, the CDR3 is TGCGCCAGCAGCCCGGGACAGGCGAACATGAACACTGAAGCTTTCTTT. The whole variable domain, filled in from reference TRBV5-1 and TRBJ1-1, reads KAGVTQTPRYLIKTRGQQVTLSCSPISGHRSVSWYQQTPGQGLQFLFEYFSETQRNKGNFPGRFSGRQFSNSRSEMNVSTLELGDSALYLCASSPGQANMNTEAFFGQGTRLTVV.

This clone was found a few times. The DNA for the CDR3 is TGTGCCAGCAGTCAGCGGGTTCGATCCGAGACCCAGTACTTC. It codes for CASSQRVRSETQYF. The chain uses TRBV6-1 and TRBJ2-5, with a possible D match to TRBD2 (6 bases). The CDR3 extends over 14 amino acids. Germline-derived CDR1 and CDR2 are MNHNS and SASEGT. Trimming left V 5 bases short and J 5 bases short, with 15 bases between.

In this sample, this clone turned up a few times. The chain carries TRBV29-1 and TRBJ2-7; TRBD1 aligns across 10 bases. This CDR3 spans 13 amino acids. Germline CDR1 SQVTM, CDR2 ANQGSEA. V trimming: 6 bases; J trimming: 6 bases; junction bases outside the gene matches: 8. In DNA form, the CDR3 reads TGCAGCGTCGGGGGGACAGGGGTTTCCGAGCAGTACTTC. Amino acids: CSVGGTGVSEQYF.

This clone was detected only once. This chain uses TRBV7-9 with TRBJ2-3, with 9 bases identical to TRBD2. The CDR3 covers 15 residues. CDR1 SEHNR and CDR2 FQNEAQ come from the germline V gene (reference sequence). The trim removed 5 bases at V and 4 bases at J, leaving 7 bases unmatched. CDR3 sequence: CASSPWRGGADTQYF. The CDR3 coding sequence is TGTGCCAGCAGCCCATGGCGGGGGGGTGCAGATACGCAGTATTTT.

The rearrangement links TRBV4-1 to TRBJ2-7, with D tentatively TRBD2 (6 bases). This CDR3 comprises 13 residues. Germline CDR1 MGHRA, CDR2 YSYEKL. The V end was cut by 3 bases, the J end by 3 bases, with 9 bases between. In DNA form, the CDR3 reads TGCGCCAGCAGCCACGGGAGATTCTACGAGCAGTACTTC. Protein: CASSHGRFYEQYF.

The gene calls are TRBV23-1 and TRBJ1-5, with TRBD1 matching over 8 bases. TRBV23-1 is given ORF status, its function remaining uncertain. CDR3 length: 14 amino acids. Unmatched junction bases numbered 3, after V lost 4 bases and J lost 4 bases. As DNA, the CDR3 is TGCGCCAGCAGTCCGGACAGGGCGAATCAGCCCCAGCATTTT. Translated, it gives CASSPDRANQPQHF.

The rearrangement joins TRBV5-4 to TRBJ2-1; 13 bases line up with TRBD2. From germline, CDR1 is SGHNT and CDR2 YYREEE (reference sequence). The J segment lost 4 bases and the V segment lost 4 bases, leaving 5 bases of the junction unmatched. The CDR3 spans 16 residues. The DNA of the CDR3 is TGTGCCAGCAGCGGCAGACTAGCGGGAGGTTACAATGAGCAGTTCTTC. This sequence encodes CASSGRLAGGYNEQFF.

V gene TRBV6-5 combines with J gene TRBJ2-5; 9 bases agree with TRBD2. The length of the CDR3 is 14 residues. V lost 8 bases and J lost 5; bases outside the gene matches: 9. Germline V gene data show CDR1 as MNHEY and CDR2 as SVGAGI. This CDR3 is CASGWRGGRETQYF. CDR3 nucleotide sequence: TGTGCCAGCGGTTGGCGGGGGGGCCGCGAGACCCAGTACTTC.

This clone has just a few counts. The V call is TRBV7-9, the J call TRBJ1-1, with D unresolved. Germline V CDR1 and CDR2: SEHNR, FQNEAQ (reference sequence). The CDR3 contains 11 residues. Trimming removed 2 bases from V and 5 bases from J, with 3 bases in between. The CDR3 region is CASSLYTEAFF. The CDR3 DNA reads TGTGCCAGCAGCTTATATACTGAAGCTTTCTTT.

This clone appeared a single time. The chain combines TRBV29-1 with TRBJ2-7, with 8 nucleotides matching TRBD1. The CDR3 totals 12 residues. Germline CDR1 is SQVTM and CDR2 is ANQGSEA. The J segment lost 5 bases and the V segment lost 5 bases, leaving 5 bases of the junction unmatched. Here the CDR3 reads CSVTGQGNEQYF. CDR3 in DNA: TGCAGCGTTACCGGACAGGGAAACGAGCAGTACTTC.

In its sample, this clone was seen a few times. V and J are TRBV27 and TRBJ2-5, with a weak D call TRBD2 (5 bases). This CDR3 is 14 amino acids long. Trimming removed 6 bases from V and 0 bases from J, with 11 bases in between. In germline, CDR1 is MNHEY, CDR2 SMNVEV (reference sequence). The chain's CDR3 is CASSRPGYQETQYF. CDR3 nucleotides: TGTGCCAGCAGCCGGCCGGGGTACCAAGAGACCCAGTACTTC.

The J gene is TRBJ1-1, the V gene TRBV6-6; D gene uncertain. CDR1 and CDR2 from the germline V gene are MNHNY and SVGAGI (reference sequence). CDR3 size: 12 residues. V was cut by 5 bases and J by 4 bases, with 8 bases left in between. The CDR3 is CASSQEFTEAFF. CDR3 in DNA: TGTGCCAGCAGTCAGGAATTCACTGAAGCTTTCTTT.

V is TRBV5-1 and J is TRBJ2-7; 7 bases align to TRBD1. V shed 5 bases and J 2 bases; nucleotides not matched to a gene: 7. Looked up from germline, CDR1 is SGHRS and CDR2 is YFSETQ. CDR3 size: 14 residues. The CDR3 protein is CASRIGTEAYEQYF. DNA of the CDR3: TGCGCCAGCAGGATCGGGACAGAAGCCTACGAGCAGTACTTC.

CDR3 residues: CASSSLATPTDTQYF. In DNA, the CDR3 is TGTGCCAGCAGCTCGTTGGCGACTCCCACAGATACGCAGTATTTT. The rearrangement joins TRBV5-4 to TRBJ2-3, with D hard to call. From germline, CDR1 is SGHNT and CDR2 YYREEE (reference sequence). With 3 bases removed from V and 2 bases from J, the gap between germline ends came to 13 bases. The CDR3 is made up of 15 amino acids.

J is TRBJ2-3 and V is TRBV7-8, with TRBD2 matching over 13 bases. Germline CDR1 and CDR2: SGHVS and FQNEAQ. V gave up 3 bases and J gave up 4 bases; unmatched junction bases: 10. The CDR3 contains 18 residues. CDR3 nucleotides: TGTGCCAGCAGCTTTCCCCGACTAGCGGGGGGCGAACCAGATACGCAGTATTTT. Amino acids: CASSFPRLAGGEPDTQYF.

This chain uses TRBV5-5 with TRBJ2-1, with unresolved D. Germline-derived CDR1 and CDR2 are SGHKS and YYEKEE (reference sequence). The CDR3 is 15 residues long. The V end was cut by 4 bases, the J end by 0 bases, with 11 bases between. This CDR3 is CASSLYVSSYNEQFF. In DNA form, the CDR3 reads TGTGCCAGCAGCCTATACGTAAGCTCCTACAATGAGCAGTTCTTC.

As concerns this clone: At one end the junction does not follow the germline gene, possibly because of a read error. The chain employs TRBV9 and TRBJ2-1; 7 bases are shared with TRBD2. Germline V CDR1 and CDR2: SGDLS, YYNGEE. CDR3 length: 14 residues. CDR3 in amino acids: CASGVRGERDEQFF. DNA of the CDR3: TGTGCCAGCGGCGTCCGGGGGGAAAGAGATGAGCAGTTCTTC.

The CDR3 loop is CASSQPGQVYEKLFF. The CDR3 DNA reads as TGCGCCAGCAGCCAACCGGGACAGGTCTATGAAAAACTGTTTTTT. V usage is TRBV4-1 and J usage is TRBJ1-4; 8 bases are a match to TRBD1. This CDR3 region has 15 residues. V trimming: 2 bases; J trimming: 6 bases; junction bases outside the gene matches: 5. Germline CDR1 MGHRA, CDR2 YSYEKL.

V is TRBV2 and J is TRBJ1-2; D gene uncertain. The length of the CDR3 is 11 residues. CDR1 is SNHLY and CDR2 is FYNNEI in the germline V gene. With 11 bases removed from V and 7 bases from J, the gap between germline ends came to 14 bases. Written as DNA, the CDR3 is TGTGCCTGCGCCGCCGGGAGTGGCTACACCTTC. It is translated as CACAAGSGYTF.

The rearrangement links TRBV5-1 to TRBJ1-1; 12 nucleotides line up with TRBD1. Germline values: CDR1 SGHRS, CDR2 YFSETQ. The CDR3 contains 17 residues. V lost 1 base, J lost 7 bases, and 11 bases stayed unmatched. CDR3 sequence reads: CASSLTGGDRGQNEAFF. In nucleotides, the CDR3 is TGCGCCAGCAGCTTGACAGGTGGGGACAGGGGGCAAAATGAAGCTTTCTTT.